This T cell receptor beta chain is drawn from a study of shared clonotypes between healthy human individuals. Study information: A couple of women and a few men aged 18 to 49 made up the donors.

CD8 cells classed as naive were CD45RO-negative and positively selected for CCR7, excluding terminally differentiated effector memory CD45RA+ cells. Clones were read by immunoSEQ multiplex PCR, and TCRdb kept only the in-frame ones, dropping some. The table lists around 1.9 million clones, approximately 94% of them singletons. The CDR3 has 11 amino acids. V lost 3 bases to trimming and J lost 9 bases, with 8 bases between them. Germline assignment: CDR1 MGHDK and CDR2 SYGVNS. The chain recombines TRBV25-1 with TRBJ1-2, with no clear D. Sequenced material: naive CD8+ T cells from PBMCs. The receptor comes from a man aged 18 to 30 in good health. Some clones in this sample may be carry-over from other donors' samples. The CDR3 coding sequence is TGTGCCAGCAGTGACATAGTAAGCTACACCTTC. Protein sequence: CASSDIVSYTF.